One and the same sample provided the 3 T cell receptor beta chains below, sequenced in a study of CD8 T cells in Susac syndrome. About 0.45 to 1 ug RNA was reverse transcribed with random hexamers. TCRdb fed the immunoSEQ multiplex PCR reads into MiXCR, producing one record per CDR3 protein. Of about 190,000 distinct CDR3 sequences listed, approximately 95% were seen once; the top ten hold 0.09% to 0.1%. Sequenced sample: CD4+ T cells from PBMCs. These TCRs come from a human donor with Susac syndrome.

CDR3: CSARRGGAETQYF. CDR3 coding DNA: TGCAGTGCTAGACGAGGAGGCGCGGAGACCCAGTACTTC. J is TRBJ2-5 and V is TRBV20-1; weak D call: TRBD2 (5 bases). The CDR3 contains 13 residues. Per the germline V gene, CDR1 is DFQATT and CDR2 is SNEGSKA (reference sequence). Trimming pared 2 bases from V and 5 bases from J, leaving 12 bases between.

The rearrangement joins TRBV19 to TRBJ2-6; D might be TRBD1 (5 bases). The germline gives CDR1 LNHDA, CDR2 SQIVND (reference sequence). CDR3 length: 18 amino acids. Trimming removed 7 bases from V and 0 bases from J, with 19 bases in between. The CDR3 DNA is TGTGCCAGTATTTCAAGGGGCCGAGCCCTCTCTGGGGCCAACGTCCTGACTTTC. It codes for CASISRGRALSGANVLTF.

The rearrangement joins TRBV20-1 to TRBJ2-1, with no clear D. This CDR3 is built from 15 residues. Germline CDR1 and CDR2: DFQATT and SNEGSKA (reference sequence). Trimming pared 6 bases from V and 0 bases from J, leaving 15 bases between. Written as DNA, the CDR3 is TGCAGTGCGTCGGTCCTATCCCGCTCCTACAATGAGCAGTTCTTC. Translating gives CSASVLSRSYNEQFF.